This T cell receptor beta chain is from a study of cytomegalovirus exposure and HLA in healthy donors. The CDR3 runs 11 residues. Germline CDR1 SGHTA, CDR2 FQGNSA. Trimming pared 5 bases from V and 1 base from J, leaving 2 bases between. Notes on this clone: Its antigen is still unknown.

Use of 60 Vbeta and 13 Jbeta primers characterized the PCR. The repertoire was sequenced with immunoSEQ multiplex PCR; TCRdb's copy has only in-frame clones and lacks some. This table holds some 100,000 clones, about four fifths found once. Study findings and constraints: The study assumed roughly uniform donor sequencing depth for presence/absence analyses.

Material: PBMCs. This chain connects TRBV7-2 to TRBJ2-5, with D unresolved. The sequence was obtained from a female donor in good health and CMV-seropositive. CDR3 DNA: TGTGCCAGCAGCCTCCAAGAGACCCAGTACTTC. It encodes CASSLQETQYF.